This T cell receptor (beta chain) is from a study of blood T cells in healthy people across ages. At the level of the study: About one barcoded beta molecule per two T cells came from capture by template switching. Study findings and constraints: Bulk PBMC profiling left naive and antigen-experienced comparisons inconclusive. A roughly linear fall in TCR beta diversity per million T cells was seen with increasing age.

A word on this clonotype: The antigen is unknown.

Trimming removed 4 bases from V and 2 bases from J, with 15 bases in between. The germline V gene has CDR1 SGHRS and CDR2 YFSETQ. The CDR3 sequence is 15 residues long. Together with a sample-barcoded 5' primer, a J-beta primer mix was included in a second PCR lasting roughly 6 to 12 cycles. Each TCR beta cDNA got a 12-nucleotide random molecular identifier. Using its own MiXCR run on the 5' RACE reads, TCRdb lists one record per CDR3 protein. The repertoire holds 650,000 to 1,000,000 distinct CDR3 sequences, with around 36% as singletons. The rearrangement joins TRBV5-1 to TRBJ1-2; weak D call: TRBD1 (6 bases). The TCR comes from a man between 18 and 29 years old in good health. The sample comprised blood. CDR3 in amino acids: CASSQRGAANYGYTF. DNA for the CDR3: TGCGCCAGCAGCCAGCGGGGGGCCGCGAACTATGGCTACACCTTC. Full variable domain (remainder filled in from reference TRBV5-1 and TRBJ1-2): KAGVTQTPRYLIKTRGQQVTLSCSPISGHRSVSWYQQTPGQGLQFLFEYFSETQRNKGNFPGRFSGRQFSNSRSEMNVSTLELGDSALYLCASSQRGAANYGYTFGSGTRLTVV.